The 29 T cell receptor beta chains below all came from one sample that was sequenced in a study of cytomegalovirus exposure and HLA in healthy donors. The repertoire was sequenced with immunoSEQ multiplex PCR; TCRdb's copy has only in-frame clones and lacks some. The table has about 170,000 clones, approximately 87% seen once; the top ten hold roughly 5.7%. Sequenced sample: PBMCs. Receptors were obtained from a woman aged 30 to 39 in good health and CMV-seronegative.

The CDR3 DNA reads as TGTGCCTGGAGTCCCGGGGACGGAGCCTACGAGCAGTACTTC. This translates into CAWSPGDGAYEQYF. V and J are TRBV30 and TRBJ2-7; D tentatively reads TRBD1 or TRBD2 (5 bases each). CDR3 length equals 14 residues. Trimming pared 2 bases from V and 2 bases from J, leaving 13 bases between. Germline V gives CDR1 GTSNPN, CDR2 SVGIG (reference sequence).

The chain employs TRBV19 and TRBJ1-6; D perhaps matches TRBD1 (5 bases). From germline, CDR1 is LNHDA and CDR2 SQIVND (reference sequence). The CDR3 contains 14 residues. V lost 3 bases and J 4 bases, leaving 7 bases between the germline ends. The CDR3 sequence: CASSMQGYNSPLHF. The CDR3 region has the DNA TGTGCCAGTAGTATGCAGGGATATAATTCACCCCTCCACTTT.

J is TRBJ2-7 and V is TRBV6-1; maybe TRBD1 (6 bases). The CDR3 has 14 amino acids. From germline, CDR1 is MNHNS and CDR2 SASEGT. Trimming pared 5 bases from V and 2 bases from J, leaving 13 bases between. The CDR3 DNA reads TGTGCCAGCAGTAAACCACAGGGAACCTACGAGCAGTACTTC. Translating it yields CASSKPQGTYEQYF.

In its sample, this clone was seen once. The rearrangement uses TRBV7-9 and TRBJ2-5, with TRBD1 matching over 9 bases. CDR1 is SEHNR and CDR2 is FQNEAQ in the germline V gene (reference sequence). The CDR3 consists of 17 residues. V lost 3 bases and J lost 5; bases outside the gene matches: 13. CDR3 DNA: TGTGCCAGCAGCTTCAGTCCAGACAGGGGGTCGGGGGAGACCCAGTACTTC. This encodes CASSFSPDRGSGETQYF.

The chain joins TRBV27 to TRBJ2-1, with 7 bases identical to TRBD1. Losses at the gene ends were 8 bases for V and 5 bases for J; bases not matched to a gene: 12. The V gene's germline CDR1 is MNHEY and CDR2 SMNVEV (reference sequence). The CDR3 has 15 residues. Here the CDR3 DNA reads TGTGCCAGCCAACAACCGGGACAGCCGAACAATGAGCAGTTCTTC. This codes for CASQQPGQPNNEQFF.

The chain recombines TRBV4-3 with TRBJ2-3; D not certain. The V end lost 0 bases, the J end lost 0 bases, and 10 bases lay between the germline ends. There are 16 residues in the CDR3. CDR1 is LGHNA, CDR2 YSLEER, per germline. CDR3 in DNA: TGCGCCAGCAGCCAAGATACATCTTCTAGCACAGATACGCAGTATTTT. The encoded protein is CASSQDTSSSTDTQYF.

This clone was picked up a small number of times. V usage is TRBV30 and J usage is TRBJ1-1, with D uncertain. The CDR3 runs to 14 residues. Germline V lookup: CDR1 GTSNPN, CDR2 SVGIG (reference sequence). V was clipped by 0 bases and J by 1 base, with 9 bases between them. CDR3 residues: CAWSVQDWNTEAFF. In DNA form, the CDR3 reads TGTGCCTGGAGTGTACAAGATTGGAACACTGAAGCTTTCTTT.

V gene TRBV11-2 combines with J gene TRBJ1-3, with D possibly matching TRBD1 (6 bases). The CDR3 contains 17 residues. CDR1 is SGHAT, CDR2 FQNNGV, per germline. Trimming removed 1 base at V and 5 bases at J, with 18 bases between. CDR3 region: CASSLGSAGTLRNTIYF. The CDR3 nucleotides read TGTGCCAGCAGCTTAGGTTCCGCCGGGACATTGAGAAACACCATATATTTT.

This clone has a handful of counts. V and J are TRBV7-3 and TRBJ2-1; 8 positions match TRBD2. This CDR3 is 16 amino acids long. V shed 5 bases, J shed 7 bases, and the junction held 13 bases outside the gene matches. In germline, CDR1 is SGHTA, CDR2 FQGTGA. The CDR3 spells CASSRGVAAGGNEQFF. The CDR3 DNA reads TGTGCCAGCAGCCGAGGGGTGGCGGCGGGGGGTAATGAGCAGTTCTTC.

V gene TRBV19 combines with J gene TRBJ2-7; D is undetermined. Trimming stripped 1 base from V and 6 bases from J, with 10 bases between. CDR1 is LNHDA, CDR2 SQIVND, per germline (reference sequence). The CDR3 length is 13 residues. The CDR3 sequence is CASSIGTVGEQYF. The DNA for the CDR3 is TGTGCCAGTAGTATAGGCACAGTAGGCGAGCAGTACTTC. Full variable domain (remainder filled in from reference TRBV19 and TRBJ2-7): DGGITQSPKYLFRKEGQNVTLSCEQNLNHDAMYWYRQDPGQGLRLIYYSQIVNDFQKGDIAEGYSVSREKKESFPLTVTSAQKNPTAFYLCASSIGTVGEQYFGPGTRLTVT.

The genes are TRBV28 and TRBJ2-7; D uncertain. The germline V and J ends were trimmed by 5 bases and 2 bases, with 13 bases remaining between them. CDR1 is MDHEN and CDR2 is SYDVKM in the germline V gene. This CDR3 region has 14 residues. CDR3 amino acids: CASSSSRATYEQYF. The CDR3 DNA sequence: TGTGCCAGCAGTAGCTCTCGGGCCACCTACGAGCAGTACTTC.

The genes are TRBV5-1 and TRBJ1-2; 8 bases fit TRBD1. V shed 0 bases, J shed 2 bases, and the junction held 3 bases outside the gene matches. The V gene's germline CDR1 is SGHRS and CDR2 YFSETQ. This CDR3 contains 15 residues. The CDR3 region has the DNA TGCGCCAGCAGCTTGGGGACAGGGAACAACTATGGCTACACCTTC. As protein: CASSLGTGNNYGYTF.

This clone was picked up a small number of times. CDR3 sequence: CASSVSGTGSEKLFF. In DNA, the CDR3 is TGTGCCAGCAGTGTCTCTGGGACAGGAAGCGAAAAACTGTTTTTT. This rearrangement joins TRBV6-1 to TRBJ1-4, with TRBD1 identical over 8 bases. This CDR3 is 15 amino acids long. The J segment lost 8 bases and the V segment lost 4 bases, leaving 9 bases of the junction unmatched. Germline values: CDR1 MNHNS, CDR2 SASEGT.

This clone came up many times. The CDR3 spells CASSPTVQGQPQHF. CDR3 nucleotide sequence: TGTGCCAGCAGCCCAACCGTACAGGGACAGCCCCAGCATTTT. The chain couples TRBV7-2 to TRBJ1-5, with D tentatively TRBD1 (6 bases). Germline V gene data show CDR1 as SGHTA and CDR2 as FQGNSA. The CDR3 is 14 amino acids. Trimming took 5 bases from V and 7 from J, leaving 15 bases between them.

This rearrangement joins TRBV10-2 to TRBJ1-1; 7 bases are a match to TRBD1. The CDR3 has 13 amino acids. V trimming: 6 bases; J trimming: 4 bases; junction bases outside the gene matches: 5. From germline, CDR1 is WSHSY and CDR2 SAAADI. CDR3 region: CASRTGLVTEAFF. For the CDR3, the DNA is TGCGCCAGCAGGACAGGGTTGGTCACTGAAGCTTTCTTT.

The chain recombines TRBV7-9 with TRBJ1-1; 7 nucleotides match TRBD1. Germline V gene data show CDR1 as SEHNR and CDR2 as FQNEAQ (reference sequence). The trim removed 1 base at V and 0 bases at J, leaving 2 bases unmatched. The CDR3 is 15 amino acids. The CDR3 loop is CASSLGDRVNTEAFF. CDR3 DNA: TGTGCCAGCAGCTTAGGCGACAGGGTGAACACTGAAGCTTTCTTT.

DNA of the CDR3: TGTGCCGCCCGGGACAGGGAGTTTTCCGAGCAGTACTTC. The encoded protein is CAARDREFSEQYF. This chain connects TRBV6-1 to TRBJ2-7; 9 bases agree with TRBD1. V lost 11 bases and J lost 6; bases outside the gene matches: 11. CDR3 size: 13 residues. CDR1 MNHNS and CDR2 SASEGT come from the germline V gene.

The chain combines TRBV6-6 with TRBJ1-6; tentatively, D is TRBD1 (6 bases). Germline V CDR1 and CDR2: MNHNY, SVGAGI (reference sequence). V gave up 7 bases and J gave up 3 bases, with 13 bases separating them. The CDR3 length is 15 residues. As DNA, the CDR3 is TGTGCCAGCAACGACAGGCAGTACTATAATTCACCCCTCCACTTT. Translation: CASNDRQYYNSPLHF.

V gene TRBV20-1 combines with J gene TRBJ1-2, with D unresolved. CDR1 is DFQATT and CDR2 is SNEGSKA in the germline V gene (reference sequence). The CDR3 consists of 11 residues. The V and J ends lost 1 base and 3 bases respectively, with 3 bases between them. In DNA form, the CDR3 reads TGCAGTGCTAGAGGAGACTATGGCTACACCTTC. Amino acids: CSARGDYGYTF.

The V call is TRBV4-1, the J call TRBJ1-5, with TRBD1 matching 10 bases. J gave up 3 bases and V 4 bases, and 3 bases lay outside the gene matches. Germline-derived CDR1 and CDR2 are MGHRA and YSYEKL. The CDR3 spans 15 residues. In nucleotides, the CDR3 is TGCGCCAGCAGCCCCGGGACAGGGGTCAATCAGCCCCAGCATTTT. It specifies CASSPGTGVNQPQHF.

The chain uses TRBV7-3 and TRBJ2-7, with unresolved D. V lost 5 bases to trimming and J lost 1 base, with 9 bases between them. CDR1 and CDR2 from the germline V gene are SGHTA and FQGTGA. This CDR3 contains 13 residues. The CDR3 DNA is TGTGCCAGCAGCCATGACATTTCCTACGAGCAGTACTTC. It is translated as CASSHDISYEQYF.

The chain has TRBV5-1 and TRBJ1-1; D may be TRBD1 (5 bases). The V and J ends lost 3 bases and 1 base respectively, with 13 bases between them. Germline lookup yields CDR1 SGHRS and CDR2 YFSETQ. The CDR3 is made up of 15 amino acids. This chain's CDR3 is CASSSRGRTNTEAFF. CDR3 nucleotides: TGCGCCAGCAGCTCCCGGGGGAGGACGAACACTGAAGCTTTCTTT. Together with reference TRBV5-1 and TRBJ1-1, the CDR3 gives the full variable domain: KAGVTQTPRYLIKTRGQQVTLSCSPISGHRSVSWYQQTPGQGLQFLFEYFSETQRNKGNFPGRFSGRQFSNSRSEMNVSTLELGDSALYLCASSSRGRTNTEAFFGQGTRLTVV.

V usage is TRBV6-6 and J usage is TRBJ1-1; TRBD1 matches 9 bases. This CDR3 contains 15 residues. V lost 4 bases, J lost 7 bases, and 10 bases stayed unmatched. Germline lookup yields CDR1 MNHNY and CDR2 SVGAGI (reference sequence). CDR3 nucleotide sequence: TGTGCCAGCAGTTTGCCGGGACAGGGAGAGGTTGAAGCTTTCTTT. Its translation: CASSLPGQGEVEAFF.

There are a few counts of this clone. This chain links TRBV7-6 with TRBJ2-1, with D tentatively TRBD2 (5 bases). The germline V gene encodes CDR1 SGHVS and CDR2 FNYEAQ. CDR3 length equals 12 residues. Trimming pared 11 bases from V and 4 bases from J, leaving 12 bases between. The CDR3: CASGGWYNEQFF. The CDR3 DNA is TGTGCCTCCGGCGGGTGGTACAATGAGCAGTTCTTC.

V and J are TRBV9 and TRBJ2-7; 9 nucleotides agree with TRBD1. Germline V gene data show CDR1 as SGDLS and CDR2 as YYNGEE. CDR3 length equals 16 residues. The V gene end was trimmed by 7 bases and the J gene end by 2 bases; junction bases not matched to a gene: 13. DNA of the CDR3: TGTGCCAGCGGCGGGGGACGGACAGGGGTCCCCTACGAGCAGTACTTC. It yields the protein CASGGGRTGVPYEQYF.

V is TRBV7-9 and J is TRBJ1-4; 7 positions match TRBD1. Looked up from germline, CDR1 is SEHNR and CDR2 is FQNEAQ (reference sequence). The CDR3 runs to 14 residues. The V segment lost 4 bases and the J segment 7 bases; nucleotides outside the gene matches: 6. In DNA form, the CDR3 reads TGTGCCAGCAGCTCCGCAGGGGGTCCTGAAAAACTGTTTTTT. Translated: CASSSAGGPEKLFF. Complete variable domain (other parts from reference TRBV7-9 and TRBJ1-4): DTGVSQNPRHKITKRGQNVTFRCDPISEHNRLYWYRQTLGQGPEFLTYFQNEAQLEKSRLLSDRFSAERPKGSFSTLEIQRTEQGDSAMYLCASSSAGGPEKLFFGSGTQLSVL.

This chain uses TRBV7-5 with TRBJ2-5; the table's D call, TRBD1, was not checked against the DNA. TRBV7-5 is annotated as a pseudogene. The CDR3 extends over 14 amino acids. The CDR3 loop reads CARSPGQKQETQYF. The CDR3 DNA reads as TGTGCCAGAAGCCCGGGACAGAAACAAGAGACCCAGTACTTC.

The chain joins TRBV19 to TRBJ1-2; 11 bases line up with TRBD1. V trimming: 3 bases; J trimming: 4 bases; junction bases outside the gene matches: 4. The CDR3 consists of 15 residues. Per the germline V gene, CDR1 is LNHDA and CDR2 is SQIVND (reference sequence). The CDR3 sequence: CASSMGQGDPYGYTF. The CDR3 DNA is TGTGCCAGTAGTATGGGACAGGGGGATCCCTATGGCTACACCTTC.

The chain links TRBV7-2 to TRBJ2-1; tentative D call: TRBD1 (6 bases). The ends were cut back, 4 bases at V and 8 bases at J, with 15 bases in the middle. The CDR3 covers 14 residues. Per the germline V gene, CDR1 is SGHTA and CDR2 is FQGNSA. CDR3 loop: CASSYRVASDEQFF. CDR3 DNA: TGTGCCAGCAGCTACAGGGTAGCCTCGGATGAGCAGTTCTTC.